This T cell receptor beta chain was identified during a study of vaccination and CD4 T cells after COVID-19 (dated by TCRdb to between 2021 and 2024). In the study overall: Convalescent patients had a positive SARS-CoV-2 result on nasal swab PCR, and of these patients, several had mild disease and one had severe disease. The convalescent cohort comprised six males and four females, including two Hispanic individuals, seven Caucasians, two Asians and one multiracial person. Two doses of either the Pfizer-BioNTech BNT162b2 vaccine (n=8) or the Moderna mRNA-1273 vaccine (n=2) were administered to participants. Post-COVID blood samples were collected from convalescent patients a median of around 100 days after diagnosis, with a range of roughly 30 to 161 days. The time from the second vaccine dose to post-vaccine blood sampling had a median of roughly 70 days and ranged from about 14 to 241 days. Culture stimuli were overlapping spike peptide pools from SARS-CoV-2 and from the common cold coronaviruses HCoV-NL63, HCoV-OC43 and HCoV-229E. As controls, cultures received a CEFX viral epitope pool (the positive control), an HIV-1 Nef peptide pool (the negative control), or no peptide at all. In around nine COVID-19 convalescent patients and 4 infection-naive healthy vaccine recipients, the spike-specific CD4+ TCR repertoire before mRNA vaccination was compared with the repertoire after mRNA vaccination.

Worth noting for this clonotype: The antigen it binds to is not known. No quality values exist for individual bases; no much larger clone is one base distant.

The library came from PCR. At the Johns Hopkins FTIC core, DNA from the cultured CD4+ T cells underwent TCR sequencing with the Oncomine TCR Beta short-read assay. The QIAamp micro DNA kit was used to extract genomic DNA from the cultured CD4+ T cells. Oncomine TCR Beta libraries made from cultured CD4+ T cells were pooled using unique dual indexes and sequenced on an Illumina iSeq 100. The study's processing was this. Non-productive sequences were filtered out, and CDR3s that did not start with C, did not end with F or W, or were shorter than 7 amino acids were discarded. Antigen-specific clonotypes were identified with the MANAFEST web application by comparing peptide-stimulated wells with reference and other culture wells. An FDR below 0.05, an odds ratio above 5, and a productive frequency above 0.1% in at least two of three replicate wells were required for clones to be considered positive. A clonotype was classed as cross-reactive if the clonotype showed significant expansion both in SARS-CoV-2 spike wells and in at least one common cold coronavirus spike condition. Levenshtein distances (stringdist) and unrooted phylogenetic trees (ape) in R version 3.6.1 were used to assess CDR3 homology. TCRdb applied fastp at Q25 and MiXCR to the public reads, then kept only in-frame beta chains. Each CDR3 protein gets just one entry, which takes the most common genes and DNA from the rows behind it. The V and J calls follow TCRdb's processing rather than the paper's. Present in this sample are about 15,000 distinct CDR3 sequences, more than 70% of which were seen just once. The ten top clones hold roughly 9.8% of the sample.

The trim is 3 bases for V and 4 bases for J, with a gap of 7 bases between the germline ends. CDR1 and CDR2 were assigned from the germline V gene as MNHEY and SVGAGI. From the cysteine through the phenylalanine, the CDR3 covers 13 amino acids. The read is trimmed to its CDR3 DNA, 39 bases read in frame from base 1. Overall study outcomes, separate from this receptor: An increase in the median number of SARS-CoV-2-reactive clonotypes from around 20 after infection to some 38 after vaccination was observed, but the change was not found to be significant. In convalescent patients, a median around 84% of post-vaccine SARS-CoV-2-reactive clones were detected only after vaccination, and vaccine-specific priming was suggested by this finding. Nearly all vaccine-specific clones in convalescent patients (304 of 307) were mono-reactive for SARS-CoV-2 spike rather than cross-reactive with common cold coronaviruses. The number of convalescent patients in the study was relatively small, and the study did not examine early timepoints following natural infection.

The meaning of the sample's treatment or condition label: approximately 9-day PBMC culture with coronavirus spike peptide pools or control peptides (ViraFEST assay). The study used the ViraFEST assay, which expanded antigen-specific T cells with peptide pools and then identified expanded clonotypes by TCR sequencing. The convalescent patients' positive SARS-CoV-2 PCR tests were from March to December 2020, which was before the Alpha, Beta and Delta variants emerged in the United States. PBMCs were cultured at fewer than 2.5 million per well in IMDM supplemented with approximately 5.4% human AB serum and about 9.5 IU/ml IL-2, with 10 ug/ml peptide pools added. Half of the culture medium was replaced with fresh IL-2-containing medium on days 3 and 7. After nine to eleven days of culture, CD4+ T cells were isolated by negative selection with the EasySep CD4+ T cell isolation kit. Ficoll-Paque Plus gradient centrifugation was used to isolate PBMCs from whole blood, and the isolated PBMCs were then either used fresh or cryopreserved at -140C. Triplicate wells were generally used for each culture condition.

The origin of this receptor is a human donor who had recovered from COVID-19. The sample was CD4+ T cells from blood, cultured in vitro. The chain is made from TRBV6-5 and TRBJ1-5, with the D gene not clear enough to name. Read as DNA, the sequence is TGTGCCAGCAGTTATAGCCCAAATCAGCCCCAGCATTTT. This is translated as CASSYSPNQPQHF.